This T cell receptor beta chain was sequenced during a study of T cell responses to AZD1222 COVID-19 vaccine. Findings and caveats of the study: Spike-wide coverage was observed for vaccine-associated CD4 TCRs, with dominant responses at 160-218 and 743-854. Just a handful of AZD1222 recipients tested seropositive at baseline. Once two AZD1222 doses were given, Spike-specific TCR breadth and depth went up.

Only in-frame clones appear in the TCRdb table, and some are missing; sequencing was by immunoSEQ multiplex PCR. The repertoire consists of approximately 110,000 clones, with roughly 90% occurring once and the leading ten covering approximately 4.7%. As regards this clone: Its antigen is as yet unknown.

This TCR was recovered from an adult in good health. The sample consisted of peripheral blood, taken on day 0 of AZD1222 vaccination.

The CDR3 DNA sequence: TGTGCCAGCAGTTTAGTGGGTCAGGTCCAGGCCCAGCATTTT. This gives the protein CASSLVGQVQAQHF. This chain connects TRBV28 to TRBJ1-5; D remains unclear. The germline gives CDR1 MDHEN, CDR2 SYDVKM. The germline V and J ends were trimmed by 2 bases and 11 bases, with 16 bases remaining between them. The CDR3 extends over 14 amino acids.